This TCR beta chain emerged from a study of T-cell reconstitution after alpha-beta-depleted transplantation in children. This CDR3 comprises 14 residues. Germline V gives CDR1 SGHRS, CDR2 YFSETQ. J lost 4 bases, V lost 4 bases, and 7 bases had no gene match. The authors prepared the TCRbeta library with unique molecular identifiers. TCRdb re-analysed the PCR reads in MiXCR, keeping a single row per CDR3 protein. The sample has roughly 610,000 distinct CDR3 sequences; about 11% are singletons. This clonotype has a handful of counts. The clonotype originates from a human donor who donated a stem cell graft to a child with acute myeloid leukemia. V usage is TRBV5-1 and J usage is TRBJ1-1; 7 positions agree with TRBD1. Material: PBMCs from the stem cell graft donor, obtained from the stem cell graft. The CDR3 sequence: CASSPTGWGTEAFF. The CDR3 nucleotides are TGCGCCAGCAGCCCGACAGGGTGGGGCACTGAAGCTTTCTTT.